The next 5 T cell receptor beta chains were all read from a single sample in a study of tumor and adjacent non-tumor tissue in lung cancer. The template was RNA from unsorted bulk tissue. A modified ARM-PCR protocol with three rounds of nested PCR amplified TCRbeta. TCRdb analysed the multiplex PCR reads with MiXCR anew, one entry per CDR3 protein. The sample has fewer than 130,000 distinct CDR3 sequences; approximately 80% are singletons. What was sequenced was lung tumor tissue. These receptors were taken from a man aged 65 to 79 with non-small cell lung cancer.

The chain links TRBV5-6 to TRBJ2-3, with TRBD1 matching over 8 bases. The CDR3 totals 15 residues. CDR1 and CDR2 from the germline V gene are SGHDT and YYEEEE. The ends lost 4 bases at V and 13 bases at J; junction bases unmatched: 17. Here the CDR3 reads CASSPTDRETDMKYF. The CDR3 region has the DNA TGTGCCAGCAGCCCCACGGACAGGGAAACAGATATGAAGTATTTT.

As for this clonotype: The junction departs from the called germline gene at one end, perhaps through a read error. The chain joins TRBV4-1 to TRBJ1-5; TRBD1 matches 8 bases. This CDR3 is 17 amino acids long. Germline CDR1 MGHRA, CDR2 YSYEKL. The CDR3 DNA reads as TGCACCAGCGCCAAGTATCTGACAGGGGATAGCAATCAGCCCCAGCATTTT. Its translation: CTSAKYLTGDSNQPQHF.

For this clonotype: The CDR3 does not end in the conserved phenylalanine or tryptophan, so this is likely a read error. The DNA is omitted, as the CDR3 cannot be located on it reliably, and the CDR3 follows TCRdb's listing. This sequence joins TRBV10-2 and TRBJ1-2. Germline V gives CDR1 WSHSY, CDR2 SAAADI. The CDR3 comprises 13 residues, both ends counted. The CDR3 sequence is CASSESSWRRANI.

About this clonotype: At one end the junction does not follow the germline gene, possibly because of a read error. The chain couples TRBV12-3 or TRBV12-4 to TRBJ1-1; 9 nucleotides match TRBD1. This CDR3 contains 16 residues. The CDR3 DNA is TGTGCCAGAAGTTTTTACGGGGACAGGGAGAGAACTGAAGCCTTCTTC. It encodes CARSFYGDRERTEAFF.

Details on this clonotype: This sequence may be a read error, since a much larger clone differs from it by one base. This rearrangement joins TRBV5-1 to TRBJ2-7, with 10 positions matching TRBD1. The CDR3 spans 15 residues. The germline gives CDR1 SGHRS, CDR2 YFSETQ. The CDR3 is CVSSLGTGVVYEQYF. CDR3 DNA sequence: TGCGTCAGCAGCTTGGGGACAGGGGTAGTCTACGAGCAGTACTTC.